What follows are 16 T cell receptor beta chains derived from one specimen sequenced in a study of blood T cell repertoires in COVID-19. The method was immunoSEQ multiplex PCR; TCRdb's version includes in-frame clones alone and lacks a portion of them. The table has 70,000 to 85,000 clones, around 90% seen once; the top ten hold less than 6%. Specimen: peripheral blood. These receptors originate from an older woman with active COVID-19.

This clone came up a few times. CDR3 sequence: CASSVGQGEGTDTQYF. CDR3 DNA sequence: TGTGCCAGCAGCGTTGGACAGGGTGAGGGGACAGATACGCAGTATTTT. The chain couples TRBV9 to TRBJ2-3; 8 nucleotides align to TRBD1. The CDR3 runs to 16 residues. The trim removed 2 bases at V and 3 bases at J, leaving 8 bases unmatched. Per germline, CDR1 SGDLS and CDR2 YYNGEE.

The V gene is TRBV6-5, the J gene TRBJ1-4; 7 positions agree with TRBD1. The CDR3 spans 15 residues. V was clipped by 6 bases and J by 5 bases; unmatched bases: 9. Germline V gene sequence: CDR1 MNHEY, CDR2 SVGAGI. CDR3 in DNA: TGTGCCAGCAGCCCAGGAGGGGGCGGGAATGAAAAACTGTTTTTT. The encoded protein is CASSPGGGGNEKLFF.

This chain joins TRBV12-5 and TRBJ2-3; D is uncertain. This CDR3 is 13 amino acids long. The V gene lost 7 bases and the J gene lost 1 base, with 9 bases spanning the gap. The germline gives CDR1 LGHNT, CDR2 FRNRAP. In nucleotides, the CDR3 is TGTGCTAGTGCCCTACCCGGCACAGATACGCAGTATTTT. This gives the protein CASALPGTDTQYF.

This chain connects TRBV11-2 to TRBJ2-2, with 16 positions matching TRBD2. Trimming at V came to 3 bases and at J to 5 bases, leaving 9 bases not matched to a gene. The germline gives CDR1 SGHAT, CDR2 FQNNGV. This CDR3 spans 19 amino acids. In DNA, the CDR3 is TGTGCCAGCAGCTTCGGGACTAGCGGGAGGGCCTCACGGACCGGGGAGCTGTTTTTT. The encoded protein is CASSFGTSGRASRTGELFF.

This rearrangement joins TRBV28 to TRBJ2-3; D is possibly TRBD2 (6 bases). Germline V CDR1 and CDR2: MDHEN, SYDVKM. V was trimmed by 5 bases and J by 4 bases, leaving 16 bases between them. The CDR3 length is 15 residues. The CDR3 is CASSGGTLVADTQYF. The DNA for the CDR3 is TGTGCCAGCAGTGGAGGGACCCTAGTCGCAGATACGCAGTATTTT.

For this clone: Germline is not matched at one junction end, which may reflect a read error. The V call is TRBV7-7, the J call TRBJ2-5; 13 bases align to TRBD2. Germline values: CDR1 SSHAT, CDR2 FNYEAQ (reference sequence). CDR3 length: 15 amino acids. The CDR3 here is CASSIRLAGGETQYF. CDR3 in DNA: TGTGCTAGCAGCATCCGACTAGCGGGAGGAGAGACCCAGTACTTC.

CDR3: CASSLRGSGRLLETQYF. The DNA for the CDR3 is TGTGCCAGCAGCCTCCGGGGTAGCGGGAGGCTTCTAGAGACCCAGTACTTC. The rearrangement joins TRBV7-8 to TRBJ2-5; 10 bases map to TRBD2. J lost 4 bases, V lost 5 bases, and 13 bases had no gene match. This CDR3 has 17 amino acids. CDR1 is SGHVS, CDR2 FQNEAQ, per germline.

The CDR3 reads CASSLQGERETQYF. The CDR3 DNA sequence: TGTGCCAGCAGCTTACAGGGGGAGCGGGAGACCCAGTACTTC. The chain joins TRBV5-4 to TRBJ2-5; 8 bases line up with TRBD1. Germline V gene data show CDR1 as SGHNT and CDR2 as YYREEE (reference sequence). After removal of 2 bases from V and 5 bases from J, the junction contained 5 bases not matched to a gene. CDR3 length: 14 amino acids.

The CDR3 loop reads CASSATGAVSEKLFF. As DNA, the CDR3 is TGTGCCAGCAGTGCAACAGGGGCAGTGTCCGAAAAACTGTTTTTT. The genes are TRBV27 and TRBJ1-4, with TRBD1 matching 7 bases. J lost 8 bases, V lost 5 bases, and 11 bases had no gene match. This CDR3 has 15 amino acids. Germline CDR1 is MNHEY and CDR2 is SMNVEV (reference sequence).

Only one count was recorded for this clone. This chain connects TRBV4-1 to TRBJ2-1; a possible D gene is TRBD1 (5 bases). The ends were cut back, 0 bases at V and 3 bases at J, with 6 bases in the middle. Germline values: CDR1 MGHRA, CDR2 YSYEKL. The CDR3 contains 14 residues. CDR3 residues: CASSQEGDYNEQFF. For the CDR3, the DNA is TGCGCCAGCAGCCAAGAAGGGGACTACAATGAGCAGTTCTTC.

This sequence joins TRBV3-1 (or the pseudogene TRBV3-2) and TRBJ2-5; 14 nucleotides match TRBD2. The V gene end was trimmed by 4 bases and the J gene end by 5 bases; junction bases not matched to a gene: 6. Germline loops: CDR1 LGHDT, CDR2 YNNKEL (reference sequence). The CDR3 is 16 residues long. The CDR3 region is CASSLGTSGSGETQYF. The DNA for the CDR3 is TGTGCCAGCAGCCTGGGGACTAGCGGGAGTGGTGAGACCCAGTACTTC.

The chain links TRBV5-6 to TRBJ1-4; perhaps TRBD1 as D (6 bases). The CDR3 covers 14 residues. Germline V gives CDR1 SGHDT, CDR2 YYEEEE. With 4 bases removed from V and 7 bases from J, the gap between germline ends came to 14 bases. The CDR3: CASSNAGAGEKLFF. DNA of the CDR3: TGTGCCAGCAGCAATGCGGGGGCAGGTGAAAAACTGTTTTTT.

Comment on this clone: At one end, the junction sequence differs from germline, possibly due to a read error. The rearrangement uses TRBV10-2 and TRBJ2-2; possible D gene TRBD1, 6 bases. Germline CDR1 and CDR2: WSHSY and SAAADI. The CDR3 runs 22 residues. This CDR3 reads CASSPRAIRGSNYGVSGRGAVF. The CDR3 nucleotides are TGCGCCAGCAGTCCTCGAGCCATCAGGGGATCGAATTACGGAGTATCTGGCCGGGGAGCTGTTTTT.

The chain uses TRBV18 and TRBJ1-1; 7 bases map to TRBD1. V dropped 1 base and J dropped 5; count of bases not matched to a gene: 4. The CDR3 covers 14 residues. Per the germline V gene, CDR1 is KGHSH and CDR2 is LQKENI. The CDR3 spells CASSPQGARTEAFF. The CDR3 DNA sequence: TGTGCCAGCTCACCACAGGGGGCACGAACTGAAGCTTTCTTT.

The chain carries TRBV28 and TRBJ2-3; 13 bases are shared with TRBD2. The CDR3 sequence is 15 residues long. Germline CDR1 reads MDHEN; CDR2 reads SYDVKM. J was trimmed by 1 base and V by 6 bases; bases with no gene match: 1. CDR3 loop: CASRGTSGGTDTQYF. The CDR3 coding sequence is TGTGCCAGCAGGGGGACTAGCGGGGGCACAGATACGCAGTATTTT. The entire variable domain, with the rest obtained from reference TRBV28 and TRBJ2-3, is as follows: DVKVTQSSRYLVKRTGEKVFLECVQDMDHENMFWYRQDPGLGLRLIYFSYDVKMKEKGDIPEGYSVSREKKERFSLILESASTNQTSMYLCASRGTSGGTDTQYFGPGTRLTVL.

The V call is TRBV18, the J call TRBJ2-6, with TRBD1 matching over 7 bases. Per the germline V gene, CDR1 is KGHSH and CDR2 is LQKENI. The CDR3 is 17 amino acids. V lost 5 bases and J lost 4; bases outside the gene matches: 11. CDR3 coding DNA: TGTGCCAGCTCAGTAACCGGGACAGAGGCCGGGGCCAACGTCCTGACTTTC. Its protein product is CASSVTGTEAGANVLTF.